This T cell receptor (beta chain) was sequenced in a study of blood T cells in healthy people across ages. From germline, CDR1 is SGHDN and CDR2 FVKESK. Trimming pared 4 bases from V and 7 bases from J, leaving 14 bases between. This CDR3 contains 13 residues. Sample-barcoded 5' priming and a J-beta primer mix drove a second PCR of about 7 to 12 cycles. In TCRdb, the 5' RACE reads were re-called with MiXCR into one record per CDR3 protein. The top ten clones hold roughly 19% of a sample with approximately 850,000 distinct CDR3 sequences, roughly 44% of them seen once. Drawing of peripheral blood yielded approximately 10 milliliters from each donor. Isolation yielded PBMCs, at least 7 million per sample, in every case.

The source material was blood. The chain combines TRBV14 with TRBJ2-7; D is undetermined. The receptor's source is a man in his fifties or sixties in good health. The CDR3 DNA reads TGTGCCAGCAGCCCTCATTCCCTCCTAGAGCAGTACTTC. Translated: CASSPHSLLEQYF.